Listed below are T cell receptor beta chains from one sample, sequenced in a study of T cells in Graves' hyperthyroidism and ophthalmopathy. TCRdb processed the multiplex PCR reads anew with MiXCR; each CDR3 protein has one entry. The sample has hundreds of thousands of distinct CDR3 sequences, roughly 14% seen once. The sequenced sample consisted of blood. These receptors all come from a young man with Graves' ophthalmopathy. Both conserved end residues are trimmed from each CDR3. D genes are given only for firm matches.

>TRBJ2-3|TRBD2|TRBV20-1
SARGGLAGTLENTDTQY
>TRBJ2-7|TRBD2|TRBV9
ASSTRGSGNYEQY
>TRBJ2-3|NA|TRBV6-4
ASSDSMEGPADTQY
>TRBJ2-6|TRBD1|TRBV20-1
SAPGQASSGANVLT
>TRBJ2-7|TRBD1|TRBV15
ATSRGQGFSYEQY
>TRBJ1-1|NA|TRBV6-6
AGSYSIRGSMGTEAF
>TRBJ2-7|NA|TRBV3-1
ASSQEGHGVSYEQY
>TRBJ2-7|NA|TRBV12-3/TRBV12-4
ASSPVTGVTYEQY
>TRBJ1-5|TRBD1|TRBV15
ATSRDSDRDGNQPQH
>TRBJ1-2|NA|TRBV6-1
ASRDTSPYGYT
>TRBJ1-2|TRBD1|TRBV7-9
ASSLASRGLHYGYT
>TRBJ1-6|NA|TRBV19
ASSIERTVNSPLH
>TRBJ1-4|NA|TRBV20-1
SARDQPGTNEKLF
>TRBJ2-7|TRBD1|TRBV12-3/TRBV12-4
ASSLRDSYSYEQY
>TRBJ2-7|TRBD1|TRBV5-1
ASGGQAYEQY
>TRBJ2-2|TRBD2|TRBV7-8
ASRSTSGLTGELF
>TRBJ1-2|TRBD1|TRBV18
ASSLGTEDLGYT
>TRBJ2-2|TRBD1|TRBV10-3
AIGQGAANTGELF
>TRBJ2-3|TRBD1|TRBV28
ASRPIGTGKETDTQY
>TRBJ2-5|NA|TRBV4-2
ASSQDRFGEETQY
>TRBJ2-1|TRBD2|TRBV4-1
ASSQTIAGNEQF
>TRBJ2-2|TRBD2|TRBV9
ASSYRLAVNTGELF
>TRBJ2-3|NA|TRBV12-3/TRBV12-4
ASSTTSTDTQY
>TRBJ2-4|TRBD2|TRBV2
ASSKRGANIQY
>TRBJ1-1|NA|TRBV7-9
ASSPLLENTEAF
>TRBJ1-1|TRBD1|TRBV12-3/TRBV12-4
ASSSPTLRQGYTEAF
>TRBJ1-1|NA|TRBV18
ASSPPGQDTEAF
>TRBJ1-1|NA|TRBV19
ASSGRGRNTEAF
>TRBJ2-5|TRBD1|TRBV15
ATSRGQGLETQY
>TRBJ1-4|NA|TRBV3-1
ASSRDIEKLF
>TRBJ2-3|NA|TRBV6-1
ASSYREEADTQY
>TRBJ1-1|NA|TRBV6-1
ASSEFGGGVNTEAF
>TRBJ2-1|TRBD2|TRBV2
ASSDSGRYNEQF
>TRBJ2-2|TRBD1|TRBV11-2
ASSLGQGWTGELF
>TRBJ2-5|TRBD1|TRBV12-3/TRBV12-4
ASSLQGPNGETQY
>TRBJ2-7|TRBD2|TRBV4-1
ASSQDAASGRKGEQY
>TRBJ2-2|TRBD2|TRBV7-6
ASSLGVTSGITGELF
>TRBJ2-7|NA|TRBV11-2
ASRRQESSYEQY
>TRBJ2-1|TRBD2|TRBV2
ASKTSGGAYNEQF
>TRBJ1-1|NA|TRBV5-8
ASSLRGSGVGAF
>TRBJ1-1|TRBD1|TRBV6-1
ASSDRENTEAF
>TRBJ2-7|NA|TRBV7-8
ASSLAWEGAYEQY
>TRBJ2-1|TRBD1|TRBV6-1
ASTEPPTGTGNYEQF
>TRBJ1-1|NA|TRBV18
ASSPLTRNTEAF
>TRBJ2-5|TRBD2|TRBV3-1
ASSQDTASGKETQY
>TRBJ1-3|NA|TRBV4-1
ASSQAPGSGNTIY
>TRBJ1-5|NA|TRBV20-1
SARDRLAASNQPQH
>TRBJ2-7|NA|TRBV20-1
SASAGPYEQY
>TRBJ2-3|NA|TRBV20-1
SASYGDTQY
>TRBJ2-2|TRBD1|TRBV6-1
ASRPYRTGEAGELF
>TRBJ2-3|TRBD2|TRBV5-1
ASSLGLAGGATDTQY
>TRBJ1-2|NA|TRBV10-3
AISETDRNDNYGYT